This T cell receptor (beta chain) was obtained from a study of somatic mutations in cytotoxic T cells in rheumatoid arthritis. Study-wide background: Patient blood, which was peripheral blood collected as 30 ml EDTA, was drawn right after diagnosis and before any treatment started. Certain T-cell populations stained with V beta antibodies were FACS-sorted to nearly 100% purity, and V beta1+ cells were TCRB-sequenced. Study findings and constraints: Which antigens the expanded CD8+ clones targeted was unknown. A single CD8+ clone exceeded 20% of CD8+ cells in about an eighth of the roughly 60 patients.

The method was immunoSEQ multiplex PCR; TCRdb's version includes in-frame clones alone and lacks a portion of them. Here the sample spans some 15,000 clones, roughly 79% being singletons. The CDR3 is made up of 13 amino acids. Trimming removed 3 bases at V and 5 bases at J, with 8 bases between. Germline V gene lookup returns CDR1 MNHEY and CDR2 SMNVEV (reference sequence). This clone was seen only a few times. The antigen is undetermined. Sequenced sample: CD8+ T cells sorted from blood. This TCR derives from an adult with rheumatoid arthritis. The chain has TRBV27 and TRBJ1-5, with D hard to call. The CDR3 loop reads CASSLKEYQPQHF. In DNA, the CDR3 is TGTGCCAGCAGTTTGAAGGAATATCAGCCCCAGCATTTT.